Listed below are T cell receptor beta chains from one sample, sequenced in a study of glioma-infiltrating T cells after dendritic cell vaccination. This table comes from immunoSEQ multiplex PCR, and its TCRdb copy is limited to in-frame clones, with some not included. The table shows about 99,000 clones, with over 80% occurring only once. Sequenced material: blood, taken after dendritic cell vaccination. The receptors originated from a human donor with glioblastoma. CDR3s include the opening cysteine and the closing phenylalanine or tryptophan. A D gene is named only where the DNA matches it firmly. Clone sizes are given selectively: once, few, many, or a class where the clone is expanded.

V: TRBV2; J: TRBJ1-2; size: NA; D: TRBD1; DNA: TGTGCCAGCAGTGGACAGGGGGCTTCCTATGGCTACACCTTC; CDR3: CASSGQGASYGYTF
V: TRBV6-6; J: TRBJ2-7; size: NA; D: NA; DNA: TGTGCCAGCAGTTACCCTTCCTACGAGCAGTACTTC; CDR3: CASSYPSYEQYF
V: TRBV5-1; J: TRBJ2-7; size: NA; D: NA; DNA: TGCGCCAGCAGCCTAAATCAGGGATCCTACGAGCAGTACTTC; CDR3: CASSLNQGSYEQYF
V: TRBV18; J: TRBJ1-1; size: NA; D: NA; DNA: TGTGCCAGCTCACTGATACCCGGGGACACTGAAGCTTTCTTT; CDR3: CASSLIPGDTEAFF
V: TRBV30; J: TRBJ2-3; size: NA; D: NA; DNA: TGTGCCTGGGGCAACGGAGCAGATACGCAGTATTTT; CDR3: CAWGNGADTQYF
V: TRBV5-1; J: TRBJ1-2; size: NA; D: NA; DNA: TGCGCCAGCAGCTTTGGAGCGAACTATGGCTACACCTTC; CDR3: CASSFGANYGYTF
V: TRBV6-1; J: TRBJ1-1; size: once; D: NA; DNA: TGTGCCAGCAGCCGCGACAGGTACCCCGTTTTCTTT; CDR3: CASSRDRYPVFF
V: TRBV7-3; J: TRBJ2-1; size: NA; D: TRBD1; DNA: TGTGCCAGCAGTTCCGGACAGGGCAATGAGCAGTTCTTC; CDR3: CASSSGQGNEQFF
V: TRBV5-8; J: TRBJ1-5; size: NA; D: TRBD1; DNA: TGTGCCAGCAGCTCCGGGACAGAGTTCAATCAGCCCCAGCATTTT; CDR3: CASSSGTEFNQPQHF
V: TRBV6-1; J: TRBJ2-1; size: once; D: TRBD2; DNA: TGTGCCAGCAGTGGGGGACTAGCGCCCAATGAGCAGTTCTTC; CDR3: CASSGGLAPNEQFF
V: TRBV5-1; J: TRBJ1-5; size: once; D: NA; DNA: TGCGCCAGCAGCTTAGACAGTAATAGCAATCAGCCCCAGCATTTT; CDR3: CASSLDSNSNQPQHF
V: TRBV5-1; J: TRBJ1-4; size: NA; D: NA; DNA: TGCGCCAGCAGCCCACAGGGCTTTAATGAAAAACTGTTTTTT; CDR3: CASSPQGFNEKLFF
V: TRBV28; J: TRBJ1-3; size: NA; D: TRBD1; DNA: TGTGCCAGCAGTCTTCCATGGGGACAGGGCTCTGGAAACACCATATATTTT; CDR3: CASSLPWGQGSGNTIYF
V: TRBV2; J: TRBJ1-1; size: NA; D: NA; DNA: TGTGCCAGCAGCCCGAGCTCACAGATCTCTGAAGCTTTCTTT; CDR3: CASSPSSQISEAFF
V: TRBV19; J: TRBJ2-7; size: once; D: TRBD1; DNA: TGTGCCAGTAGTGCCCGACAGGGACCGGGCGAGCAGTACTTC; CDR3: CASSARQGPGEQYF
V: TRBV27; J: TRBJ2-1; size: NA; D: TRBD1; DNA: TGTGCCAGCAGTTTACCGGGGACAGGCTCCTACAATGAGCAGTTCTTC; CDR3: CASSLPGTGSYNEQFF
V: TRBV6-1; J: TRBJ2-2; size: NA; D: TRBD2; DNA: TGTGCCAGCACCCCGGGAGGGACTTACACCGGGGAGCTGTTTTTT; CDR3: CASTPGGTYTGELFF
V: TRBV6-5; J: TRBJ2-7; size: NA; D: NA; DNA: TGTGCCAGCAGTAAATTCAGGGGTTACGAGCAGTACTTC; CDR3: CASSKFRGYEQYF
V: TRBV11-2; J: TRBJ1-2; size: few; D: NA; DNA: TGTGCCAGCAGCCGAGGTCCCATTAACTATGGCTACACCTTC; CDR3: CASSRGPINYGYTF
V: TRBV5-4; J: TRBJ2-1; size: NA; D: NA; DNA: TGTGCCAGCAGCCTCCAGGGGGGCAATGAGCAGTTCTTC; CDR3: CASSLQGGNEQFF
V: TRBV5-1; J: TRBJ1-1; size: NA; D: NA; DNA: TGCGCCAGCAGCTTGGGGCAACGGAACACTGAAGCTTTCTTT; CDR3: CASSLGQRNTEAFF
V: TRBV6-1; J: TRBJ2-5; size: NA; D: NA; DNA: TGTGCCAGTCGGACAGAGCAAGAGACCCAGTACTTC; CDR3: CASRTEQETQYF
V: TRBV1; J: TRBJ2-1; size: NA; D: NA; DNA: TGCACCAGCAGCCAAGTACGTCTAGGCGAGCAGTTCTTC; CDR3: CTSSQVRLGEQFF
V: TRBV6-5; J: TRBJ2-7; size: NA; D: TRBD1; DNA: TGTGCCAGCAGGCGACAGGGACGAGACGAGCAGTACTTC; CDR3: CASRRQGRDEQYF
V: TRBV19; J: TRBJ1-6; size: few; D: NA; DNA: TGTGCCAGTAGTAGTGACAGCAGTAATTCACCCCTCCACTTT; CDR3: CASSSDSSNSPLHF
V: TRBV9; J: TRBJ2-1; size: NA; D: TRBD2; DNA: TGTGCCAGCAGCCCGCGGGGGGACAAGCGGTCCAACAATGAGCAGTTCTTC; CDR3: CASSPRGDKRSNNEQFF
V: TRBV6-6; J: TRBJ2-7; size: NA; D: NA; DNA: TGTGCCAGCAGTTACTCGTTATTGGGGGGTTACGAGCAGTACTTC; CDR3: CASSYSLLGGYEQYF
V: TRBV6-6; J: TRBJ2-1; size: many; D: TRBD2; DNA: TGTGCCAGCAGTCTCACTAGCGGGGCTAACAATGAGCAGTTCTTC; CDR3: CASSLTSGANNEQFF